This T cell receptor beta chain was documented in a study of CD4+ T cells in melanoma (dated by TCRdb to 2021 to 2024). Context from the whole study: The study investigated neoantigen-specific CD4+ T cells in human melanoma.

In regard to this clone: No antigen is known for it. Per-base qualities were not stored, and no clone one base away is much larger.

Donors were patients with melanoma. Paper-wide results and their limitations: Neoantigen-specific CD4+ T cells in melanoma were reported to show diverse differentiation states. Neoantigen-specific CD4+ T cells were reported to be correlated with the function of CD8+ T cells, macrophages and B cells.

Library preparation employed the immunoSEQ multiplex PCR assay. Drawn from immuneACCESS, this table holds only the in-frame rearrangements with V and J called that TCRdb kept. Clones are partly lost; checked studies trace under half to an unresolved V gene and leave the rest unexplained. This sample lists about 9,900 clones; about 63% were detected once. The leading ten clones occupy roughly 15% of the sample. In the germline V gene (reference sequence), CDR1 corresponds to LNHNV and CDR2 to YYDKDF. V and J are trimmed by 5 bases and 4 bases, and the gene matches miss 14 bases of the junction. The CDR3 runs 17 residues from the cysteine to the phenylalanine. CDR3 DNA is the only sequence kept; it has 51 bases, read in frame from the first base.

The rearranged segments are TRBV15 and TRBJ2-7, with 10 middle bases fitting TRBD2. This clonotype was obtained from a human donor with melanoma. The sequenced sample consisted of cells from a culture (not recorded whether cultured in vitro). CDR3 loop: CATSQLGASGGAYEQYF. The nucleotide sequence is TGTGCCACCAGCCAACTGGGGGCGAGCGGGGGGGCATACGAGCAGTACTTC.